This T cell receptor (beta chain) emerged from a study of blood T cell repertoires in COVID-19 (dated by TCRdb to between 2020 and 2021). Background for the entire study: For ImmuneRACE Cohort 3, a participant was defined as recovered based on two consecutive negative NP/OP PCR tests, clearance by a healthcare professional, or resolution of symptoms. Subjects who had been exposed to COVID-19, were actively infected with it, or had recovered from it provided the deeply sampled blood TCRbeta repertoires that made up the dataset. The material from the prospective study consisted of cDNA or gDNA derived from T cells, B-cell-depleted T cells, or PBMCs. Nearly every sample came with metadata listing a de-identified subject ID, COVID-19 status, age in years and sex. A freely available public database, intended as a resource for researchers studying the immune response to SARS-CoV-2, is where the repertoires were released. The samples were drawn from the first 160 participants of the ongoing ImmuneRACE study and from 1,254 subjects provided by 6 global collaborators. Where HLA class I and class II types were available, the types were taken from metadata supplied by the sample provider, not from assay-based typing. Collaborator samples came from the United States, Italy and Spain and covered acute and convalescent phases of COVID-19.

Participants in the prospective study were enrolled through a virtual design, were aged about 18 to 89 years, and lived in fewer than 30 United States geographic areas. In the prospective study, participants were assigned to cohorts based on the clinical history participants reported in a screening survey and a study questionnaire. In the prospective study, whole blood, serum and a nasopharyngeal or oropharyngeal swab were collected from each participant by mobile phlebotomists. Participants in the prospective study had the option to provide additional blood draws and questionnaires over a roughly two-month period. Prospective study blood samples were shipped either frozen or at room temperature before DNA extraction. V was cut back by 4 bases and J by 6 bases, leaving a gap of 22 bases between them. Including cysteine and phenylalanine, the CDR3 has 16 amino acids. Only the CDR3 DNA stays, 48 bases, in frame from base 1. The CDR1 and CDR2 encoded by the germline V gene (reference sequence) are LNHDA and SQIVND.

Overall study outcomes, separate from this receptor: The amount of clinical and demographic metadata varied by source and participant and was provided uncurated.

This clone was observed once. It lacks a known antigen. The sample holds no much larger clone one base away, and base qualities are not on file. TCRbeta CDR3 regions were amplified from genomic DNA using the immunoSEQ Assay, a bias-controlled multiplex PCR. As for the original processing: Within the assay, amplification of reference gene primers was used to estimate how many nucleated cells each sample contained. Sequence reads were collapsed and filtered to measure the absolute abundance of every unique TCRbeta CDR3 rearrangement. Productive Simpson clonality was computed per sample as the square root of Simpson's diversity index over productive rearrangements. TCRdb mirrors the immuneACCESS table, restricted to in-frame sequences. Some clones are absent from its copies; in checked studies, under half trace to an unresolved V gene, and the reason for the others is unknown. The V and J calls and clone size come from that table; D and trimming were worked out from the DNA. The sample table shows a few hundred thousand clones, and about 87% are seen once. The top ten clones comprise around 1.9% of the sample.

This receptor was obtained from a man aged 40-49 years in a cohort exposed to, infected with or recovered from COVID-19 (not recorded which). This chain joins TRBV19 to TRBJ2-7, with the identity of the D gene unclear. The sequenced sample was PBMCs or T cells enriched from blood (not recorded which). CDR3 region: CASSRQTESRNSEQYF. The nucleotides are TGTGCCAGTAGTAGACAAACAGAGAGCCGCAACAGCGAGCAGTACTTC. Where the CDR3 stops, the reference TRBV19 and TRBJ2-7 genes take over; the full variable domain is DGGITQSPKYLFRKEGQNVTLSCEQNLNHDAMYWYRQDPGQGLRLIYYSQIVNDFQKGDIAEGYSVSREKKESFPLTVTSAQKNPTAFYLCASSRQTESRNSEQYFGPGTRLTVT.